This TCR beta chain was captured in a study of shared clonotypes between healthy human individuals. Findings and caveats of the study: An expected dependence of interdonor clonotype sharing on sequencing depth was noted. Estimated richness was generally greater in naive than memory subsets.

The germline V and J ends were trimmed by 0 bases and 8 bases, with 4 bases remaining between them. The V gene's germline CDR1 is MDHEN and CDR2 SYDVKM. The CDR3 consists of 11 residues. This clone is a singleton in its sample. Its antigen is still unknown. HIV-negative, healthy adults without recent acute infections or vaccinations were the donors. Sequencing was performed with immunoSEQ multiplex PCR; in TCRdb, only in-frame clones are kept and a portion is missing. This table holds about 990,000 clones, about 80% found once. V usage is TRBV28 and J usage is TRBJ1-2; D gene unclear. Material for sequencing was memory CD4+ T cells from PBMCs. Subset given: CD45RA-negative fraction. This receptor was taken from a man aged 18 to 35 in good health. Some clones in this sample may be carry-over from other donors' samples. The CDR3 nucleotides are TGTGCCAGCAGTTTATGGGGGGGCTACACCTTC. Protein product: CASSLWGGYTF.